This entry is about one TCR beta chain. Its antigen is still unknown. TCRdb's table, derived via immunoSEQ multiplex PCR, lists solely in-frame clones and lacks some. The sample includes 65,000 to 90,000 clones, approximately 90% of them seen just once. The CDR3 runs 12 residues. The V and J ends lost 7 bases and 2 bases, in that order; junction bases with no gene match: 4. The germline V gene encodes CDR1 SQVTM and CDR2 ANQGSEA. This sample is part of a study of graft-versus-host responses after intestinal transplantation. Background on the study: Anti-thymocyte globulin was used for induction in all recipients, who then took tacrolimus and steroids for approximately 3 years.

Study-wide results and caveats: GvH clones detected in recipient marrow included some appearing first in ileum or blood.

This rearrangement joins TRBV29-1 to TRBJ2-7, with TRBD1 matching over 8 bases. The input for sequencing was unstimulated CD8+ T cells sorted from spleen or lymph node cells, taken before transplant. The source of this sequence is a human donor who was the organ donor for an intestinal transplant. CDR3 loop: CSGQGQAYEQYF. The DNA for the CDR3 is TGCAGCGGCCAGGGACAGGCCTACGAGCAGTACTTC.